This T cell receptor beta chain derives from a study of cytomegalovirus exposure and HLA in healthy donors. General observations from the study: Some V segments (TRBV6-2 and TRBV6-3 among them) were excluded as indistinguishable.

Researchers ran the PCR with 60 Vbeta and 13 Jbeta primers. Data came from immunoSEQ multiplex PCR; TCRdb stores just in-frame clones and leaves some out. The repertoire includes 280,000 or so clones, roughly 89% of them detected once, and approximately 2.4% sits in the top ten. This clone was detected a few times. Its cognate antigen is unknown. The CDR3 is made up of 13 amino acids. V was trimmed by 4 bases and J by 0 bases, leaving 9 bases between them. The germline V gene encodes CDR1 SQVTM and CDR2 ANQGSEA. The specimen was PBMCs. This chain links TRBV29-1 with TRBJ1-1; D is unclear. This sequence originates from a woman aged 18 to 35 in good health and CMV-seronegative. DNA of the CDR3: TGCAGCGTTGGAGTCGATATGAACACTGAAGCTTTCTTT. Encoded protein: CSVGVDMNTEAFF. The whole variable domain, filled in from reference TRBV29-1 and TRBJ1-1, reads SAVISQKPSRDICQRGTSLTIQCQVDSQVTMMFWYRQQPGQSLTLIATANQGSEATYESGFVIDKFPISRPNLTFSTLTVSNMSPEDSSIYLCSVGVDMNTEAFFGQGTRLTVV.